This T cell receptor (beta chain) was retrieved from a study of PD-1 blockade in classical Hodgkin lymphoma. Sequencing used immunoSEQ multiplex PCR; TCRdb keeps in-frame clones, though not all of them. In the table there are roughly 46,000 clones, under 80% of which are singletons. The time point: cycle 4 day 1 (C4D1), after more than five weeks of nivolumab. Each patient experienced a relapse that followed autologous stem cell transplantation, and brentuximab vedotin exposure varied. Germline assignment: CDR1 MNHEY and CDR2 SVGAGI. The CDR3 length is 13 residues. Trimming left V 2 bases short and J 5 bases short, with 7 bases between.

This clonotype was sampled from a human donor with classical Hodgkin lymphoma. Here the sequenced sample was peripheral blood mononuclear cells (PBMCs), taken before the fourth cycle of nivolumab. The chain links TRBV6-5 to TRBJ1-5; D gene unclear. CDR3 bases: TGTGCCAGCAGTTACGCTCCCTATCAGCCCCAGCATTTT. Its translation is CASSYAPYQPQHF.